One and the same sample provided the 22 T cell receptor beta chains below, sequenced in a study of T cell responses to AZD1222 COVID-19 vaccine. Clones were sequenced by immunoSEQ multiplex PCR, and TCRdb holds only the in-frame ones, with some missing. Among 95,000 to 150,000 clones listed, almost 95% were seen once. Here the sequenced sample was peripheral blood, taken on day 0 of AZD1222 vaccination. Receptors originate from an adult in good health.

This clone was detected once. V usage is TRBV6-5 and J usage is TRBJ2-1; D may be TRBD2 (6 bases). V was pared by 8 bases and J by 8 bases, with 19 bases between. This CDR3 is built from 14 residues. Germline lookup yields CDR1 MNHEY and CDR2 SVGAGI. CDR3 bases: TGTGCCAGCTCCAGGCCTTCGGAGGGATATGAGCAGTTCTTC. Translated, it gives CASSRPSEGYEQFF.

CDR3 nucleotides: TGTGCCAGCAGCTTAGGACGGGTCGGCGCCTACACCTTC. This gives the protein CASSLGRVGAYTF. The chain combines TRBV11-2 with TRBJ1-2; D gene ambiguous. The CDR3 has 13 residues. V shed 1 base and J shed 10 bases, with 13 bases lying between them. The germline V gene encodes CDR1 SGHAT and CDR2 FQNNGV.

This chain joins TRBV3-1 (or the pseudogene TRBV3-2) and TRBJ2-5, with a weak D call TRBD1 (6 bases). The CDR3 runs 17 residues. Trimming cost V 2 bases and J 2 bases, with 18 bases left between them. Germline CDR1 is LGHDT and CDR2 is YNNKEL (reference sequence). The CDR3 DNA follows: TGTGCCAGCAGCCAACCCGATATACACAGGGCTCAAGAGACCCAGTACTTC. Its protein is CASSQPDIHRAQETQYF.

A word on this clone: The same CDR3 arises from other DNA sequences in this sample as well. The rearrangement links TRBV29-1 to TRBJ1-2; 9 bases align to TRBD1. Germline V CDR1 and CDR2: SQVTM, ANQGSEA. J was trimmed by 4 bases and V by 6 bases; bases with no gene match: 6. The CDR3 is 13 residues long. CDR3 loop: CSVLGQGGYGYTF. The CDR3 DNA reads TGCAGCGTACTGGGACAGGGTGGCTATGGCTACACCTTC.

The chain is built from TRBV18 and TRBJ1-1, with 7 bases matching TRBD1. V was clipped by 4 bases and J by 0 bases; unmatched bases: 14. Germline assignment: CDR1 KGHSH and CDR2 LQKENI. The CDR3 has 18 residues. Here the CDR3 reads CASSRSTGRADMNTEAFF. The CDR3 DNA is TGTGCCAGCTCACGGTCGACAGGGAGGGCTGATATGAACACTGAAGCTTTCTTT.

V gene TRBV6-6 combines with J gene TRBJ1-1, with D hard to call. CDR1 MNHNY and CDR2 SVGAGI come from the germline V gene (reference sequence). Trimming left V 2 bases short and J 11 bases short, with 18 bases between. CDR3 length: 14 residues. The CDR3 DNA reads TGTGCCAGCAGTTACCCGACCGTGAGTAGCTTTGCTTTCTTT. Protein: CASSYPTVSSFAFF.

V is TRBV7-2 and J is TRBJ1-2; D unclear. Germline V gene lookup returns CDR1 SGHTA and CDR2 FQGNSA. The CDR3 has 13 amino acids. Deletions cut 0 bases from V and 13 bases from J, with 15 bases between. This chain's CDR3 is CASSLAPDREGTF. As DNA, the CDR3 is TGTGCCAGCAGCTTAGCGCCGGATAGGGAGGGCACCTTC.

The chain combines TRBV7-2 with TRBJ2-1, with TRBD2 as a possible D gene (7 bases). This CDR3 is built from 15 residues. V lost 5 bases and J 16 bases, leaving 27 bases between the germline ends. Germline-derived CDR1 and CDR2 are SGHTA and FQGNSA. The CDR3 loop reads CASSALYGGGLARFF. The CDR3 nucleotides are TGTGCCAGCAGCGCACTTTATGGGGGGGGGCTAGCTCGCTTCTTC.

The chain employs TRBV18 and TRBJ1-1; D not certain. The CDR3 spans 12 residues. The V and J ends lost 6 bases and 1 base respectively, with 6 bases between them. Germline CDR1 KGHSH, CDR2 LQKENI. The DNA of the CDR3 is TGTGCCAGCTCGCGGGGGAACACTGAAGCTTTCTTT. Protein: CASSRGNTEAFF.

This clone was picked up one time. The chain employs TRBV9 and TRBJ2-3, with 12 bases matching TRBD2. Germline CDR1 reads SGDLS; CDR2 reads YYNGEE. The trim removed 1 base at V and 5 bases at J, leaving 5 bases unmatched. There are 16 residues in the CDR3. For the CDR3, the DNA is TGTGCCAGCAGCGTACTAGCGGGGGGGCAGGGAGATACGCAGTATTTT. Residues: CASSVLAGGQGDTQYF.

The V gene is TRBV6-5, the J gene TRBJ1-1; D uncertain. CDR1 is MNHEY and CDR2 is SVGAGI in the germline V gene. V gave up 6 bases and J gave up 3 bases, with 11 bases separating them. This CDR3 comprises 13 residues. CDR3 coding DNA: TGTGCCAGCAGCCACCGGGCGGACACTGAAGCTTTCTTT. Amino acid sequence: CASSHRADTEAFF.

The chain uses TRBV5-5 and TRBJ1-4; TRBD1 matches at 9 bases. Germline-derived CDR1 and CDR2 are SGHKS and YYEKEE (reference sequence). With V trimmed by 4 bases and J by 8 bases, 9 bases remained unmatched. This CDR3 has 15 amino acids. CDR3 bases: TGTGCCAGCAGCCGGACCGGGACAGGGTACGAAAAACTGTTTTTT. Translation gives CASSRTGTGYEKLFF.

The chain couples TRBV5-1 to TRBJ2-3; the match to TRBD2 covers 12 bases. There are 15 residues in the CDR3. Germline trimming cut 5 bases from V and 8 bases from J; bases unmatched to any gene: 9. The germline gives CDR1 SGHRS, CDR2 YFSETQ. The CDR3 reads CASRLAGGPLGTQYF. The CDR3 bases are TGCGCCAGCAGGCTAGCGGGGGGGCCTCTGGGTACGCAGTATTTT.

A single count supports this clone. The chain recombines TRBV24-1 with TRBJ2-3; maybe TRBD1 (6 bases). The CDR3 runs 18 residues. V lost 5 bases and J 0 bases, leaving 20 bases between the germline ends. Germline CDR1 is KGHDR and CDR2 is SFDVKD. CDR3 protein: CATSGVPEGDPSTDTQYF. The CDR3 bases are TGTGCCACCAGTGGCGTTCCCGAGGGGGACCCTAGCACAGATACGCAGTATTTT.

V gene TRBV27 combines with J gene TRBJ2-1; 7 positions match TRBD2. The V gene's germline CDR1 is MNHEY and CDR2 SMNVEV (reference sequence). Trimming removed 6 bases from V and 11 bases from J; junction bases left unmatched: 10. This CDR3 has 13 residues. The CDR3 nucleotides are TGTGCCAGCAGAAGGACTAGTGATAGGCAGCAGTTCTTC. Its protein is CASRRTSDRQQFF.

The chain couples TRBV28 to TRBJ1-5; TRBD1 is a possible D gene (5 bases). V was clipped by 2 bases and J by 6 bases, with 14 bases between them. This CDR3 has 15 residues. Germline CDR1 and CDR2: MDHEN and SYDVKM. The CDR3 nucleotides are TGTGCCAGCAGTTTAGACAGAATAGGTACTCAGCCCCAGCATTTT. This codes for CASSLDRIGTQPQHF.

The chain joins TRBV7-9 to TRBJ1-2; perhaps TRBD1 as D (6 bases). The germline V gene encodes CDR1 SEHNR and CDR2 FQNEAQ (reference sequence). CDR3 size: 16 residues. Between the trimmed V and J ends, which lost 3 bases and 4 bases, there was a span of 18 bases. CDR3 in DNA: TGTGCCAGCAGCTTGGGGGCCCGGGGGGGACCCTATGGCTACACCTTC. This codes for CASSLGARGGPYGYTF.

The CDR3 protein is CASSKTGHTGELFF. DNA for the CDR3: TGTGCCAGCAGCAAAACCGGCCACACCGGGGAGCTGTTTTTT. V gene TRBV21-1 combines with J gene TRBJ2-2. TRBV21-1 is noted as a pseudogene. This CDR3 is 14 amino acids long.

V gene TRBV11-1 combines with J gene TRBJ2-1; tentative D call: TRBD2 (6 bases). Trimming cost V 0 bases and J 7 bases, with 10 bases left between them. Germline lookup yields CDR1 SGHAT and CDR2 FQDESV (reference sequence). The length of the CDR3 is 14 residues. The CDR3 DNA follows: TGTGCCAGCAGCTTAGCTCCTCGGGAGAATGAGCAGTTCTTC. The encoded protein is CASSLAPRENEQFF.

CDR3 protein: CASRATRTSYNEQFF. The DNA for the CDR3 is TGTGCCAGCAGGGCGACTAGAACCTCCTACAATGAGCAGTTCTTC. This sequence joins TRBV6-5 and TRBJ2-1, with D possibly matching TRBD2 (6 bases). This CDR3 comprises 15 residues. The V and J ends lost 6 bases and 0 bases respectively, with 12 bases between them. Germline CDR1 and CDR2: MNHEY and SVGAGI.

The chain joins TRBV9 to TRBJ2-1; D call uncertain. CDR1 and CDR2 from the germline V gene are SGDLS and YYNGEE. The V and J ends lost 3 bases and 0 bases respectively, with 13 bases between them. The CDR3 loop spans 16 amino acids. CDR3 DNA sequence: TGTGCCAGCAGCGGTGACCTCCAGAGCTCCTACAATGAGCAGTTCTTC. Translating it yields CASSGDLQSSYNEQFF.

CDR3 protein: CASLESSGSTDTQYF. In DNA form, the CDR3 reads TGTGCCAGCCTCGAGTCTAGCGGCAGCACAGATACGCAGTATTTT. This chain connects TRBV6-5 to TRBJ2-3; 7 bases match TRBD2. The germline CDR1 and CDR2 sequences are MNHEY and SVGAGI. Unmatched junction bases numbered 8, after V lost 8 bases and J lost 0 bases. The CDR3 contains 15 residues.